One T cell receptor (beta chain) is described in this entry. Antigen unknown. From germline, CDR1 is SNHLY and CDR2 FYNNEI. V lost 6 bases and J lost 6, with 8 bases in between. CDR3 length: 11 amino acids. The record originates from a study of PD-L1 blockade in urothelial cancer. Study in general: Patients went on atezolizumab in the mid-2010s, receiving 1,200 mg intravenously every 3 weeks.

Study results and caveats: Expansion of tumor-associated blood clones at 3 weeks was greater in durable-benefit patients.

Sequencing was performed with immunoSEQ multiplex PCR; in TCRdb, only in-frame clones are kept and a portion is missing. The sample yields about 88,000 clones, 90% seen once. This sequence was found in a man in his sixties with urothelial cancer. V and J are TRBV2 and TRBJ1-1; no definite D call. The material sequenced was PBMCs, taken around atezolizumab (anti-PD-L1) treatment. In nucleotides, the CDR3 is TGTGCCAGCAGGTACAGCTCTGAAGCTTTCTTT. Translated, it gives CASRYSSEAFF.